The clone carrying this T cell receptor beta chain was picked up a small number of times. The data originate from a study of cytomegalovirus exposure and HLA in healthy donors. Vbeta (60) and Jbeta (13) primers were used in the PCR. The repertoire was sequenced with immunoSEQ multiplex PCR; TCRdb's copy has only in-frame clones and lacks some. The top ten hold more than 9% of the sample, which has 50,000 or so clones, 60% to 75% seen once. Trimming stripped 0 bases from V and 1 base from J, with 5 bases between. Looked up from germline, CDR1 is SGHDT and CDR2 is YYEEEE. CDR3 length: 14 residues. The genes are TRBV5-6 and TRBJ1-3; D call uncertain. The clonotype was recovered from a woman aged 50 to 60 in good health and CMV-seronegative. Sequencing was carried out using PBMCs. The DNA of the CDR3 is TGTGCCAGCAGCTTGGGCAGTTCTGGAAACACCATATATTTT. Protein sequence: CASSLGSSGNTIYF.